These 9 T cell receptor beta chains were sequenced from one sample in a study of T cell repertoires in cytomegalovirus infection. From the reads, TCRdb called clonotypes with MiXCR, one entry per CDR3 protein. The sample lists more than 500,000 distinct CDR3 sequences; 16% were seen once. The sample taken for sequencing was CD8+ T cells from PBMCs. Receptors were obtained from a human donor in good health (CMV status not recorded). Some clones in this sample may be carry-over from other donors' samples.

This clonotype was detected only a few times. This chain connects TRBV9 to TRBJ1-1; a weak D match, TRBD1 (5 bases). Deletions cut 7 bases from V and 2 bases from J, with 21 bases between. Germline V lookup: CDR1 SGDLS, CDR2 YYNGEE. The CDR3 is 16 amino acids. For the CDR3, the DNA is TGTGCCAGCCGCCCTCGTGTAGGGACGTCTAACACTGAAGCTTTCTTT. Amino acid sequence: CASRPRVGTSNTEAFF.

V usage is TRBV5-1 and J usage is TRBJ2-2; D may correspond to TRBD1 or TRBD2 (5 bases each). Germline assignment: CDR1 SGHRS and CDR2 YFSETQ. The CDR3 contains 16 residues. Trimming shortened V by 4 bases and J by 0 bases, and 13 bases separated the two germline ends. CDR3 nucleotide sequence: TGCGCCAGCAGCGCATCCGGGACCACGAACACCGGGGAGCTGTTTTTT. Translated, it gives CASSASGTTNTGELFF.

This clonotype occurred many times. The V and J genes are TRBV7-9 and TRBJ1-4; 12 bases are shared with TRBD1. The CDR3 spans 17 residues. Trimming took 5 bases from V and 2 from J; bases not matched to a gene: 6. CDR1 is SEHNR, CDR2 FQNEAQ, per germline (reference sequence). The CDR3 DNA reads TGTGCCAGCAGCCCGGGGGGACAGGGGGCGACTAATGAAAAACTGTTTTTT. It encodes CASSPGGQGATNEKLFF.

The chain combines TRBV18 with TRBJ2-5, with D hard to call. The CDR3 consists of 16 residues. Germline lookup yields CDR1 KGHSH and CDR2 LQKENI. Trimming pared 4 bases from V and 0 bases from J, leaving 15 bases between. Here the CDR3 DNA reads TGTGCCAGCTCACAGGAAGGCTGGGTGTACCAAGAGACCCAGTACTTC. Protein sequence: CASSQEGWVYQETQYF.

This clonotype was found a few times. The chain has TRBV14 and TRBJ1-1, with D possibly being TRBD1 (6 bases). V lost 0 bases and J 10 bases, leaving 15 bases between the germline ends. Looked up from germline, CDR1 is SGHDN and CDR2 is FVKESK. The CDR3 runs to 14 residues. CDR3 loop: CASSQDRVTGGAFF. CDR3 nucleotide sequence: TGTGCCAGCAGCCAAGATAGGGTGACAGGTGGAGCTTTCTTT.

This clonotype was picked up a small number of times. The rearrangement links TRBV7-7 to TRBJ2-5; 7 bases fit TRBD1. CDR1 SSHAT and CDR2 FNYEAQ come from the germline V gene (reference sequence). The ends lost 5 bases at V and 4 bases at J; junction bases unmatched: 7. The CDR3 contains 14 residues. The DNA of the CDR3 is TGTGCCAGCAGCCACAGGGGTTCTCCAGAGACCCAGTACTTC. Translation gives CASSHRGSPETQYF.

This clonotype was picked up many times. In DNA, the CDR3 is TGCGCCAGCAGCCAACAAGAGGAGGAAAAACTGTTTTTT. It codes for CASSQQEEEKLFF. This chain uses TRBV4-1 with TRBJ1-4; D call uncertain. Deletions cut 2 bases from V and 8 bases from J, with 9 bases between. The germline gives CDR1 MGHRA, CDR2 YSYEKL. The CDR3 is made up of 13 amino acids.

This clonotype was detected many times. The V call is TRBV28, the J call TRBJ2-5, with TRBD2 matching 7 bases. The CDR3 covers 15 residues. Germline trimming cut 3 bases from V and 3 bases from J; bases unmatched to any gene: 7. Germline assignment: CDR1 MDHEN and CDR2 SYDVKM. In nucleotides, the CDR3 is TGTGCCAGCAGTTTGGTGGGAGGGCCAGAAGAGACCCAGTACTTC. This sequence encodes CASSLVGGPEETQYF.

This clonotype was seen more than once but under ten times. V gene TRBV3-1 combines with J gene TRBJ2-5; TRBD2 matches at 7 bases. Germline values: CDR1 LGHDT, CDR2 YNNKEL (reference sequence). The CDR3 spans 14 residues. The V segment lost 6 bases and the J segment 2 bases; nucleotides outside the gene matches: 6. CDR3 coding DNA: TGTGCCAGCAGGGTCACTAGCGAACAAGAGACCCAGTACTTC. Translated: CASRVTSEQETQYF.